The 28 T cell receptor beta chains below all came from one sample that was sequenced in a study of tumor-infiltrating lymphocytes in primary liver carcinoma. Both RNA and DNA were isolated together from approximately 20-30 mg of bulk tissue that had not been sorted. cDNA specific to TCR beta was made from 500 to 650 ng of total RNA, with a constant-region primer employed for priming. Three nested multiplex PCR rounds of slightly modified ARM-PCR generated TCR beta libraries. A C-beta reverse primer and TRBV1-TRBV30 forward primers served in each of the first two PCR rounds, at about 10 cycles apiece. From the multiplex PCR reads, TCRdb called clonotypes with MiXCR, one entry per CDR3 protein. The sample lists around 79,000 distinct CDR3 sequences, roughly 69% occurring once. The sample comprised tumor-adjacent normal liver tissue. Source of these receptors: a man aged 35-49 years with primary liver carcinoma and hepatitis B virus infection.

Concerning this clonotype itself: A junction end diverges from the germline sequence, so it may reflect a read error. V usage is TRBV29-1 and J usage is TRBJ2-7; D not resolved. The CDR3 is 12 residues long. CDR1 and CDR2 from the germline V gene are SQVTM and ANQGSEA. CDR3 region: CSEYSSSYEHYF. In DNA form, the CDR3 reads TGCAGCGAGTACAGCTCCTCCTACGAGCACTACTTC.

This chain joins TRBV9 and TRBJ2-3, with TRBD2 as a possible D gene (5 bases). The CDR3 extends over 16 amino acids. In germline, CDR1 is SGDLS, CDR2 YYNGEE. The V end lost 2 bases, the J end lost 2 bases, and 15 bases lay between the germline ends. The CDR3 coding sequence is TGTGCCAGCAGCGTCCTAGCTGGAGGAATCACAGATACGCAGTATTTT. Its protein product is CASSVLAGGITDTQYF.

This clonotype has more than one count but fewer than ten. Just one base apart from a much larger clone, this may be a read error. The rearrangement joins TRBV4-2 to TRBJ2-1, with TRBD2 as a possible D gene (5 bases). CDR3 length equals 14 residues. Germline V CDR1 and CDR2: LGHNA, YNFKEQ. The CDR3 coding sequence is TGTACCAGCAGCCAAGAACTAGAAACGAATGAGCAGTTCTTC. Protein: CTSSQELETNEQFF.

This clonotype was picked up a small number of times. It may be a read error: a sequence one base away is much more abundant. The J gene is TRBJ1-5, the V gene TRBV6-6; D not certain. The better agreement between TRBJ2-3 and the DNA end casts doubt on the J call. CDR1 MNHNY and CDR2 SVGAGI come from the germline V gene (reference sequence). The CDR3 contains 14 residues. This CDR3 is CASSSEKRDQPQYF. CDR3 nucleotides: TGTGCCAGCAGTTCCGAGAAAAGAGATCAGCCCCAGTATTTT.

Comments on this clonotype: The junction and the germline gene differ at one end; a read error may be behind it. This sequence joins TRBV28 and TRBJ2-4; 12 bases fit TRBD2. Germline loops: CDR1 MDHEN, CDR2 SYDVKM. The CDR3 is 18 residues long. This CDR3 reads CASSLGLAGPAAKNTQYF. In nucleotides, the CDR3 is TGTGCCAGCAGTCTCGGACTAGCGGGACCCGCAGCCAAAAACACTCAGTACTTC.

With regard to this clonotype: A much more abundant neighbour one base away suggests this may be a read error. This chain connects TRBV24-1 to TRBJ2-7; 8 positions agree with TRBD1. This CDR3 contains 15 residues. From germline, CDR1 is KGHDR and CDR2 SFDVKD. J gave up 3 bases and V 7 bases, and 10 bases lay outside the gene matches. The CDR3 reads CATSWTGHFCYEQYF. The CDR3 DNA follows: TGTGCCACCAGCTGGACAGGGCACTTCTGCTACGAGCAGTACTTC.

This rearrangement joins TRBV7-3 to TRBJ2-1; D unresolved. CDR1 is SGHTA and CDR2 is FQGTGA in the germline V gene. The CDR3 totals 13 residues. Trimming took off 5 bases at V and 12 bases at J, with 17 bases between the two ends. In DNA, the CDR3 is TGTGCCAGCAGCCCAACTTATACTGGGGTGCAGTTCTTC. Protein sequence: CASSPTYTGVQFF.

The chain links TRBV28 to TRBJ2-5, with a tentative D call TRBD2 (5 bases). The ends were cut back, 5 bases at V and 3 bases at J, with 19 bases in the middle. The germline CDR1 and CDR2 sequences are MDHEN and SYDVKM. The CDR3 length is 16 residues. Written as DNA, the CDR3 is TGTGCCAGCAGTCTATTCCCTAGCCGAAACAAAGAGACCCAGTACTTC. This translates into CASSLFPSRNKETQYF. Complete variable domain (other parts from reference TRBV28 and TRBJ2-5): DVKVTQSSRYLVKRTGEKVFLECVQDMDHENMFWYRQDPGLGLRLIYFSYDVKMKEKGDIPEGYSVSREKKERFSLILESASTNQTSMYLCASSLFPSRNKETQYFGPGTRLLVL.

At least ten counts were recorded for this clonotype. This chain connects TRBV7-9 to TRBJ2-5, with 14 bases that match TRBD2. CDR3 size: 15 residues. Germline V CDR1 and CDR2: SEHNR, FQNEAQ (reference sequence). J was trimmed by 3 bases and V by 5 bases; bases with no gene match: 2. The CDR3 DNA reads TGTGCCAGCAGCCCGGGACTAGCGGGAGAAGAGACCCAGTACTTC. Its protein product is CASSPGLAGEETQYF.

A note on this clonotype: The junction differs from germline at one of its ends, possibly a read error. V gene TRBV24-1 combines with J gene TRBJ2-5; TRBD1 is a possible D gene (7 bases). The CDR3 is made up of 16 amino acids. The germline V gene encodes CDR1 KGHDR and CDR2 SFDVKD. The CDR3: CAISDLRGQGGETQYF. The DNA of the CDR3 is TGTGCCATCAGTGATTTGCGAGGGCAGGGGGGAGAGACCCAGTACTTC.

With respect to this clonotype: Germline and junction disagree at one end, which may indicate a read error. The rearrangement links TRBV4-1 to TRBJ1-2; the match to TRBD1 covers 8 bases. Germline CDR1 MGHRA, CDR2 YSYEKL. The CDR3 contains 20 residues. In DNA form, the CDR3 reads TGCGCCAGCAGCCAAGGGGGGCTGGGGGACAGGTGGGAGTTTAACTATGGCTATACCTTC. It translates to CASSQGGLGDRWEFNYGYTF.

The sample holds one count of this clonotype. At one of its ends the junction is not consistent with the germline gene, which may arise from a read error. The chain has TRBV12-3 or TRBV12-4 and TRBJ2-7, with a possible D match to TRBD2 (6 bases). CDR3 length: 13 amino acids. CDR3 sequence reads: CASSSRMDYEQCF. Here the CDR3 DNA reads TGTGCCAGTAGTTCACGGATGGACTACGAGCAGTGCTTC.

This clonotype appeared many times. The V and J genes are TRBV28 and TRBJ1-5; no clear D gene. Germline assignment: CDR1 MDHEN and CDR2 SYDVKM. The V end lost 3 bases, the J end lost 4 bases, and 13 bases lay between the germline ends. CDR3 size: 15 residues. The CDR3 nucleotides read TGTGCCAGCAGTTTGGTTGGAGGGTCAAATCAGCCCCAGCATTTT. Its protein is CASSLVGGSNQPQHF.

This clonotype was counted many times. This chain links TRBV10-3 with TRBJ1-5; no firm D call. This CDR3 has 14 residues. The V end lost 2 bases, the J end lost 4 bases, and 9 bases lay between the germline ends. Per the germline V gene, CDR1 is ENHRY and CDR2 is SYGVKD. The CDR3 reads CAISERGANQPQHF. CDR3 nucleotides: TGTGCCATCAGTGAGCGGGGAGCGAATCAGCCCCAGCATTTT.

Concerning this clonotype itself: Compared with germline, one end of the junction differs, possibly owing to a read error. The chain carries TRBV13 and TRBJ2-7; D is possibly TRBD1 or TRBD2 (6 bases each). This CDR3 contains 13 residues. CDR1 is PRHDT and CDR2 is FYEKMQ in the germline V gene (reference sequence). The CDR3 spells CTSSLAKGGEQYF. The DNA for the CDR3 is TGTACCAGCAGCTTAGCCAAGGGGGGCGAGCAGTACTTC.

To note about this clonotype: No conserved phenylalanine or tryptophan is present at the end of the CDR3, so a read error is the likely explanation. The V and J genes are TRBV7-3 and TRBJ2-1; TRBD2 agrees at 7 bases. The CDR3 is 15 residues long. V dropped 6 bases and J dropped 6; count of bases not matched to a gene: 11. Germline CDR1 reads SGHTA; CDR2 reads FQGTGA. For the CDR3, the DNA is TGTGCCAGCAGTGAGGGGAGGGGAGGGTGCAATGAGCAGTTCATC. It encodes CASSEGRGGCNEQFI.

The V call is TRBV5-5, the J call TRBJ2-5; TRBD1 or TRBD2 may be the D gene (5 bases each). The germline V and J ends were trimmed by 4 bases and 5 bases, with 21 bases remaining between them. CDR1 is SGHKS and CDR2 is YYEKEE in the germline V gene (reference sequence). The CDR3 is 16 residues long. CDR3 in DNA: TGTGCCAGCAGCCCGTTTGGGGACCTCGTCGTGGAGACCCAGTACTTC. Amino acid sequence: CASSPFGDLVVETQYF. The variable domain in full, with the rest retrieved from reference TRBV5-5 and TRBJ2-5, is DAGVTQSPTHLIKTRGQQVTLRCSPISGHKSVSWYQQVLGQGPQFIFQYYEKEERGRGNFPDRFSARQFPNYSSELNVNALLLGDSALYLCASSPFGDLVVETQYFGPGTRLLVL.

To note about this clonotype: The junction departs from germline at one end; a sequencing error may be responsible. The CDR3 reads CASSSLGGSGRAFNERFF. The CDR3 DNA follows: TGTGCCAGCAGCTCCTTGGGAGGCAGCGGGAGGGCCTTCAATGAGCGGTTCTTC. The chain joins TRBV7-8 to TRBJ2-1; 10 nucleotides line up with TRBD2. From germline, CDR1 is SGHVS and CDR2 FQNEAQ. The CDR3 has 18 amino acids.

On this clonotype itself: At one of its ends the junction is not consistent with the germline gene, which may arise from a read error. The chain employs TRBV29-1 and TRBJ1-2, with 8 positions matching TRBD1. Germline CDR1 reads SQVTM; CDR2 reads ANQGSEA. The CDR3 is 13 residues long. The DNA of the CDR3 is TGCAGAGTTCGATCAGGGGGCGCCTATGGCTACACATTC. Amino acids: CRVRSGGAYGYTF.

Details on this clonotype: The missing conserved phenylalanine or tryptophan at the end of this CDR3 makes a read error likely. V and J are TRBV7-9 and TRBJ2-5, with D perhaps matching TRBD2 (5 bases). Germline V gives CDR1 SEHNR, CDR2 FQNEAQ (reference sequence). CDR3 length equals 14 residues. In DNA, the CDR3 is TGTGCTAGCAGCTTCGAAATGCGGGTGGAGACCCAGTACTTA. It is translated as CASSFEMRVETQYL.

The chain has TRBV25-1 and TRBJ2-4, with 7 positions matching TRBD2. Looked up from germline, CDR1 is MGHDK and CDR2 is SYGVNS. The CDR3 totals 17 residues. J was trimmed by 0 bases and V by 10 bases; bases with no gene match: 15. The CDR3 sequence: CANRSRGVWIAKNIQYF. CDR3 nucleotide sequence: TGTGCCAACAGAAGTCGGGGGGTATGGATAGCCAAAAACATTCAGTACTTC.

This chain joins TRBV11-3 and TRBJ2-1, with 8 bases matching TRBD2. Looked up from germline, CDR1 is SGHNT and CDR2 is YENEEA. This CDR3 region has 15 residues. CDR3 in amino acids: CVSSAGTREINEQFF. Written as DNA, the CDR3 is TGTGTCAGTAGCGCTGGGACTAGAGAGATTAATGAGCAGTTCTTC.

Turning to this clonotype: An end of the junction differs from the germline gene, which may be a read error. The CDR3 region has the DNA TGTGTCAGCTCCAGGTCCGGCACTCAAGGGTGGGAGCAGTTCTTC. This translates into CVSSRSGTQGWEQFF. This chain uses TRBV5-6 with TRBJ2-1; no definite D call. The CDR3 is 15 amino acids. Germline V gene data show CDR1 as SGHDT and CDR2 as YYEEEE.

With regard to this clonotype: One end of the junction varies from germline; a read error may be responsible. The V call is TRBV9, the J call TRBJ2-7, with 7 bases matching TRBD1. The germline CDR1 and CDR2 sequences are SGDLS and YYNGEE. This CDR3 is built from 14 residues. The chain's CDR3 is CASSVGTEIYEQNF. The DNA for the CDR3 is TGTGCCAGCAGCGTGGGGACAGAGATATACGAGCAGAACTTC.

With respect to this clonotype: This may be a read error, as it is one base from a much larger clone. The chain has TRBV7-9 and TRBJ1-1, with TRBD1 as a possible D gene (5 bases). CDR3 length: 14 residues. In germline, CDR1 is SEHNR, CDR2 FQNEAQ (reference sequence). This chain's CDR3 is CASSLVSGSTEGFF. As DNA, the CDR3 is TGTGCCAGCAGCTTAGTATCAGGGAGCACTGAAGGTTTCTTT.

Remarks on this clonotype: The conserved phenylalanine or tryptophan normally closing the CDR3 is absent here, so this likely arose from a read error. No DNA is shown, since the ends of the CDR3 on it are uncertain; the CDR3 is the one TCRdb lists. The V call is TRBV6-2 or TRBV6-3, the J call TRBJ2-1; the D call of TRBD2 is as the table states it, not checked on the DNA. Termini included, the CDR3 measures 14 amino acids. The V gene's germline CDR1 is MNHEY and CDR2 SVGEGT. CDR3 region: CASSLLAGANEQLL.

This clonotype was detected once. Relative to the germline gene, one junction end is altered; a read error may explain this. The CDR3 nucleotides read TGTGCCAGCGGTGAACTAGCGAGTAGCACAGATACGCAGTATTTT. This gives the protein CASGELASSTDTQYF. This chain connects TRBV6-1 to TRBJ2-3, with 7 bases identical to TRBD2. This CDR3 spans 15 amino acids. Germline CDR1 reads MNHNS; CDR2 reads SASEGT.

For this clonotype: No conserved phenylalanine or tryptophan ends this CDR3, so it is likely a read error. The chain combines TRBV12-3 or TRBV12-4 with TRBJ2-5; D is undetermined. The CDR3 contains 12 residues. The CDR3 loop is CASCLGFETQYL. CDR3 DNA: TGTGCCAGCTGTTTAGGGTTCGAGACCCAGTACCTC.